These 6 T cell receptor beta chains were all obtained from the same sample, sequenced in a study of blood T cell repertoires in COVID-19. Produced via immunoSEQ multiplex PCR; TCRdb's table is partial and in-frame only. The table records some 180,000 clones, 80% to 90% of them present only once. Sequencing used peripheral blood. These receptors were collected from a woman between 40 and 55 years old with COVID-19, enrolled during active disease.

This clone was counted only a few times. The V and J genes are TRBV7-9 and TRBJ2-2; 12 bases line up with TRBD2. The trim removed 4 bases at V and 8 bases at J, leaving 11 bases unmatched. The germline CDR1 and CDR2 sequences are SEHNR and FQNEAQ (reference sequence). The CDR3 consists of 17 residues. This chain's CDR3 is CASSSRTSGTATGELFF. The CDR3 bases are TGTGCCAGCAGCTCCCGGACTAGCGGGACAGCTACAGGGGAGCTGTTTTTT.

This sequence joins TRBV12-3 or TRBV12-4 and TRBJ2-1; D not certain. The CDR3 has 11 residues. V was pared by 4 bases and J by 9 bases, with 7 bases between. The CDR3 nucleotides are TGTGCCAGCAGTTCCCGGGTTGAGCAGTTCTTC. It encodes CASSSRVEQFF.

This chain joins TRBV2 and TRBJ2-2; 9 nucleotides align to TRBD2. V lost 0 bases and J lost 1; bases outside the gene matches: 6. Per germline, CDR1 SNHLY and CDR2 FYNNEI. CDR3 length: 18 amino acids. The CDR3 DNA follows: TGTGCCAGCAGTGAAGCGCGGAGCGGGGGGCTGAACACCGGGGAGCTGTTTTTT. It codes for CASSEARSGGLNTGELFF. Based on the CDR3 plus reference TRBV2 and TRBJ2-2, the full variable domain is EPEVTQTPSHQVTQMGQEVILRCVPISNHLYFYWYRQILGQKVEFLVSFYNNEISEKSEIFDDQFSVERPDGSNFTLKIRSTKLEDSAMYFCASSEARSGGLNTGELFFGEGSRLTVL.

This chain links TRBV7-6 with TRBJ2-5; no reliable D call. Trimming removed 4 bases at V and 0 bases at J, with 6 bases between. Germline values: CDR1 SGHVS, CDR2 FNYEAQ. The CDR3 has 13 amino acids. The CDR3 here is CASSSGYQETQYF. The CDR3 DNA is TGTGCCAGCAGCTCCGGGTACCAAGAGACCCAGTACTTC.

Written as DNA, the CDR3 is TGTGCCAGCAGACGCGAGCGGGGGGAGCTGTTTTTT. Its translation is CASRRERGELFF. The J gene is TRBJ2-2, the V gene TRBV7-9, with D tentatively TRBD2 (5 bases). The CDR3 runs to 12 residues. V shed 6 bases and J shed 8 bases, with 10 bases lying between them. Germline loops: CDR1 SEHNR, CDR2 FQNEAQ (reference sequence).

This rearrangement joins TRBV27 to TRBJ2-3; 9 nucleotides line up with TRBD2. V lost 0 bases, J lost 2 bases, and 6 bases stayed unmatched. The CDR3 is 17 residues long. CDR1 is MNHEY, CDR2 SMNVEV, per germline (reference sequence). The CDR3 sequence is CASSLSGLAGNTDTQYF. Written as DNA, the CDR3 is TGTGCCAGCAGTTTATCGGGCCTAGCGGGGAACACAGATACGCAGTATTTT.